This entry describes one T cell receptor beta chain. What this receptor recognizes is not known. Within one base of it there is no much larger clone, and no base qualities were kept. The immunoSEQ Assay was used to sequence TCR beta CDR3 regions from DNA. In the source study's methods: To compute T cell density, TCR beta template counts were normalized to usable DNA, which was estimated by amplifying housekeeping genes. Richness was estimated using the preseqR package, with extrapolation to 400,000 templates for PBMC samples and to 120,000 templates for tissue samples. Clonality was defined by subtracting Pielou's evenness from one. To identify tissue-enriched TCRs, differential abundance testing was run on productive amino-acid clonotypes with a minimum total count of 5 and an alpha of 0.1. The Jaccard Index and the Morisita Overlap Index were used to measure how much the repertoires overlapped between compartments. GLIPH clustered TCR beta CDR3s with public tetramer-defined viral CDR3s; viral motifs required at least three viral sequences plus V-gene enrichment. Not all clones reach the TCRdb copy of this immuneACCESS table, which keeps in-frame sequences only. Checked studies attribute under half of the gap to unresolved V genes and leave the rest unexplained. V and J calls and clone size come straight from that table; D and trimming were deduced from the DNA. The sample has 70,000 to 95,000 clones on record, approximately 91% of them singletons. The ten top clones hold roughly 3.9% of the sample.

This sample was included in a study of T cells in localized non-small cell lung cancer (dated by TCRdb to 2018 to 2021). As for the study more broadly: T cell repertoires of approximately 250 early-stage NSCLC patients were analyzed, with tumors being compared against uninvolved tumor-adjacent lungs. The cohort was made up of 236 treatment-naive NSCLC patients whose localized lung tumors had been resected. NSCLC patients had a mean age of approximately 66 years, and more than 120 were male and about 110 female. What the work shows at the level of the full study, not this receptor alone: Because the study design was exploratory, TCR variables were selected using unadjusted p-values without false-discovery rate correction. Longer overall survival was associated with higher blood T cell density, whereas shorter survival was associated with higher adjacent-lung clonality. Because multi-region tumor sequencing was not performed, intratumor heterogeneity could not be ruled out. Uninvolved tumor-adjacent lung showed the highest T cell clonality, higher than tumor, which suggests more focused antigenic responses in the uninvolved tumor-adjacent lung. A median of around 57 of the top 100 tumor clones were detected in paired uninvolved adjacent lung, and 28 of these tumor clones were also found among the top 100 clones of the paired uninvolved adjacent lung.

At diagnosis, peripheral blood, uninvolved tumor-adjacent lung and tumor were collected and stored as a combination of fresh-frozen and FFPE material. For TCR repertoire profiling, blood samples were analyzed in the form of peripheral blood mononuclear cells. The receptor was derived from a woman aged 40-69 years with stage II squamous cell lung carcinoma. Sample: PBMCs, taken before any cancer treatment.

The DNA sequence is as follows: TGTGCCAGCAGCCAAGATCTCCAAGGACCGAACACTGAAGCTTTCTTT. This translates into CASSQDLQGPNTEAFF. Recombination joined TRBV4-2 with TRBJ1-1; the D gene identity is not certain. CDR1 and CDR2 are drawn from the germline V gene: LGHNA, YNFKEQ. The CDR3 covers 16 residues, taking in both the cysteine and the phenylalanine. Only the CDR3 DNA stays, 48 bases, in frame from base 1. The junction carries 12 bases between V and J, which are trimmed by 0 bases and 1 base respectively.